Below are 8 T cell receptor beta chains sequenced from a single sample in a study of OX40 agonist ivuxolimab in advanced cancers. Produced via immunoSEQ multiplex PCR; TCRdb's table is partial and in-frame only. The data hold some 65,000 clones, with roughly 91% observed a single time. The sample here was CD4+ or CD8+ T cells sorted from blood, taken in a trial of the OX40 agonist ivuxolimab. The source of these receptors is an adult with an advanced solid tumor such as melanoma, head and neck, liver or kidney cancer.

This chain connects TRBV10-1 to TRBJ1-1; TRBD1 agrees at 9 bases. With V trimmed by 9 bases and J by 5 bases, 13 bases remained unmatched. Germline V lookup: CDR1 WNHNN, CDR2 SYGVQD (reference sequence). The CDR3 covers 15 residues. CDR3 sequence: CASADPGQGLTEAFF. CDR3 bases: TGCGCCAGTGCTGATCCGGGACAGGGTTTAACTGAAGCTTTCTTT.

The V call is TRBV6-5, the J call TRBJ2-7; a possible D gene is TRBD1 (6 bases). Germline V gene sequence: CDR1 MNHEY, CDR2 SVGAGI. The CDR3 loop spans 14 amino acids. Trimming stripped 9 bases from V and 3 bases from J, with 18 bases between. CDR3 bases: TGTGCCAGGCCCCCCGGGACAAGGTACTACGAGCAGTACTTC. Translated: CARPPGTRYYEQYF.

The chain uses TRBV6-5 and TRBJ1-6; a weak D match, TRBD1 (6 bases). Germline loops: CDR1 MNHEY, CDR2 SVGAGI. There are 15 residues in the CDR3. V was clipped by 1 base and J by 7 bases, with 11 bases between them. CDR3 coding DNA: TGTGCCAGCAGTTACTTCCCTGGGGGCAATTCACCCCTCCACTTT. Its translation is CASSYFPGGNSPLHF.

The chain combines TRBV9 with TRBJ2-1, with D maybe TRBD1 (6 bases). Trimming took off 4 bases at V and 12 bases at J, with 14 bases between the two ends. Germline-derived CDR1 and CDR2 are SGDLS and YYNGEE. The CDR3 has 12 residues. The CDR3: CASSPQGGRQFF. In nucleotides, the CDR3 is TGTGCCAGCAGCCCACAGGGCGGTCGGCAGTTCTTC.

V and J are TRBV19 and TRBJ2-7; 8 bases agree with TRBD1. V trimming: 5 bases; J trimming: 5 bases; junction bases outside the gene matches: 5. This CDR3 is built from 13 residues. The germline V gene encodes CDR1 LNHDA and CDR2 SQIVND (reference sequence). Written as DNA, the CDR3 is TGTGCCAGTAGTGACCAGGGGGCCCACGAGCAGTACTTC. It codes for CASSDQGAHEQYF. The full variable domain, rest sourced from reference TRBV19 and TRBJ2-7, is DGGITQSPKYLFRKEGQNVTLSCEQNLNHDAMYWYRQDPGQGLRLIYYSQIVNDFQKGDIAEGYSVSREKKESFPLTVTSAQKNPTAFYLCASSDQGAHEQYFGPGTRLTVT.

The genes are TRBV7-2 and TRBJ1-5; D remains unclear. The CDR3 contains 14 residues. V was cut by 2 bases and J by 1 base, with 6 bases left in between. CDR1 SGHTA and CDR2 FQGNSA come from the germline V gene. The CDR3 DNA reads TGTGCCAGCAGCTTAACGAGCAGCAATCAGCCCCAGCATTTT. Protein: CASSLTSSNQPQHF.

This clone was counted between two and nine times. This chain uses TRBV19 with TRBJ2-5; D is tentatively TRBD1 or TRBD2 (5 bases each). This CDR3 spans 13 amino acids. Trimming pared 3 bases from V and 5 bases from J, leaving 10 bases between. Germline V lookup: CDR1 LNHDA, CDR2 SQIVND (reference sequence). This chain's CDR3 is CASSIGTSETQYF. The CDR3 bases are TGTGCCAGTAGTATCGGGACCTCGGAGACCCAGTACTTC.

This chain joins TRBV11-2 and TRBJ1-1; D not certain. CDR3 length: 11 amino acids. Per the germline V gene, CDR1 is SGHAT and CDR2 is FQNNGV. Deletions cut 3 bases from V and 5 bases from J, with 4 bases between. DNA of the CDR3: TGTGCCAGCAGCTTCGCGACTGAAGCTTTCTTT. Protein sequence: CASSFATEAFF.